This T cell receptor (beta chain) is drawn from a study of CD8 T cells in ankylosing spondylitis. One entry per CDR3 protein results from TCRdb running MiXCR on the 5' RACE reads. Of hundreds of thousands of distinct CDR3 sequences in the sample, less than 25% were seen once. The germline gives CDR1 SGHRS, CDR2 YFSETQ. V lost 3 bases and J lost 0, with 9 bases in between. This CDR3 region has 14 residues. This receptor was identified in a female donor with ankylosing spondylitis or in good health (not recorded which). The chain employs TRBV5-1 and TRBJ1-1; D is uncertain. Sequenced material: blood, either unsorted or a sorted T cell fraction (not recorded which). This CDR3 is CASSSFGMNTEAFF. CDR3 sequence (DNA): TGCGCCAGCAGCTCCTTTGGGATGAACACTGAAGCTTTCTTT.